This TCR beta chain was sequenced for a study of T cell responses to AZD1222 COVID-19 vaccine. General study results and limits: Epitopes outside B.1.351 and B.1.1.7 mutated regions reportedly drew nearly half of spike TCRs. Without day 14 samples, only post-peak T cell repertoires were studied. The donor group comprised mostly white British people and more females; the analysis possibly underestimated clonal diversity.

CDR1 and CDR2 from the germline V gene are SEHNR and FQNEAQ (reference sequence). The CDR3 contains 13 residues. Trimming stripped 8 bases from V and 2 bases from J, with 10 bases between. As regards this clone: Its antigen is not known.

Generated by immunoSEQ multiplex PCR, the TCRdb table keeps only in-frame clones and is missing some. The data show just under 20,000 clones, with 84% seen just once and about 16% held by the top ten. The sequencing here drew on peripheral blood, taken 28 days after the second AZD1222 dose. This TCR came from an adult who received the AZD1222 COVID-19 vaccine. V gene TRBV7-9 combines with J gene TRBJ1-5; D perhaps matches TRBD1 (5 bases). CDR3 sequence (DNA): TGTGCCAGCGCTCGAGGGGGCAATCAGCCCCAGCATTTT. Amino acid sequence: CASARGGNQPQHF. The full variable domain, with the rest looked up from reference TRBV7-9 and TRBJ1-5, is DTGVSQNPRHKITKRGQNVTFRCDPISEHNRLYWYRQTLGQGPEFLTYFQNEAQLEKSRLLSDRFSAERPKGSFSTLEIQRTEQGDSAMYLCASARGGNQPQHFGDGTRLSIL.